This TCR beta chain was obtained from a study of CD8 T cells in ankylosing spondylitis. This CDR3 spans 17 amino acids. Trimming at V came to 4 bases and at J to 9 bases, leaving 12 bases not matched to a gene. The germline gives CDR1 MGHRA, CDR2 YSYEKL. TCRdb used MiXCR to reprocess the 5' RACE reads, holding one entry per CDR3 protein. The sample lists about 150,000 distinct CDR3 sequences; about 7% were seen once. This clonotype appeared many times. The chain joins TRBV4-1 to TRBJ2-1; 13 bases match TRBD2. Sequencing was performed on blood, either unsorted or a sorted T cell fraction (not recorded which). The source of this sequence is a female donor with ankylosing spondylitis or in good health (not recorded which). CDR3 bases: TGCGCCAGCAGCCTCACTAGCGGGGGGGGGTATGTTGGTGAGCAGTTCTTC. This sequence encodes CASSLTSGGGYVGEQFF.